These 20 T cell receptor beta chains were all obtained from the same sample, sequenced in a study of blood T cell repertoires in COVID-19. This table comes from immunoSEQ multiplex PCR, and its TCRdb copy is limited to in-frame clones, with some not included. The sample carries some 290,000 clones, approximately 81% recorded once. The sequenced sample was peripheral blood. All receptors derive from a woman aged 55-70 years with active or convalescent COVID-19.

DNA for the CDR3: TGCAGCGTTCCCGGAGGGAATAACTATGGCTACACCTTC. As protein: CSVPGGNNYGYTF. The chain couples TRBV29-1 to TRBJ1-2; D is uncertain. The CDR3 loop spans 13 amino acids. The germline gives CDR1 SQVTM, CDR2 ANQGSEA. The V and J ends lost 5 bases and 1 base respectively, with 11 bases between them.

Turning to this clone: Other nucleotide sequences from this sample produce the same CDR3. V is TRBV7-9 and J is TRBJ1-5; possibly TRBD1 for D (5 bases). Germline V gene data show CDR1 as SEHNR and CDR2 as FQNEAQ (reference sequence). CDR3 size: 15 residues. V lost 5 bases and J lost 4, with 15 bases in between. The CDR3 DNA reads as TGTGCCAGCAGCCCCGACCGGGGGGGAAATCAGCCCCAGCATTTT. Its protein product is CASSPDRGGNQPQHF.

The chain uses TRBV19 and TRBJ1-4; TRBD1 matches at 8 bases. Trimming took 5 bases from V and 12 from J; bases not matched to a gene: 11. This CDR3 spans 14 amino acids. Germline assignment: CDR1 LNHDA and CDR2 SQIVND (reference sequence). The CDR3 DNA is TGTGCCAGTAGTCTCGCAGGGGGCCGCGGGGAACTGTTTTTT. This encodes CASSLAGGRGELFF.

This chain uses TRBV4-2 with TRBJ1-6; no clear D gene. The CDR3 length is 17 residues. The V gene's germline CDR1 is LGHNA and CDR2 YNFKEQ. Trimming removed 0 bases from V and 8 bases from J, with 17 bases in between. The CDR3 loop reads CASSQDQARSAYSPLHF. The CDR3, as DNA: TGTGCCAGCAGCCAAGATCAGGCGCGATCGGCCTATTCACCCCTCCACTTT.

The gene calls are TRBV5-1 and TRBJ1-1; D is perhaps TRBD1 (5 bases). V was cut by 0 bases and J by 6 bases, with 18 bases left in between. Germline V gene sequence: CDR1 SGHRS, CDR2 YFSETQ. The CDR3 runs to 16 residues. The CDR3 region is CASSLEGGVGGSEAFF. The CDR3 DNA reads TGCGCCAGCAGCTTGGAGGGAGGGGTAGGCGGGTCTGAAGCTTTCTTT.

V is TRBV7-8 and J is TRBJ1-5; 8 bases line up with TRBD1. CDR1 is SGHVS, CDR2 FQNEAQ, per germline. This CDR3 has 16 residues. Trimming at V came to 5 bases and at J to 2 bases, leaving 8 bases not matched to a gene. DNA for the CDR3: TGTGCCAGCAGCCCGTCGACAGGGGAAGGCAATCAGCCCCAGCATTTT. Translated: CASSPSTGEGNQPQHF.

V usage is TRBV19 and J usage is TRBJ1-5; D is unresolved. This CDR3 spans 13 amino acids. In germline, CDR1 is LNHDA, CDR2 SQIVND (reference sequence). Trimming removed 1 base from V and 9 bases from J, with 10 bases in between. In nucleotides, the CDR3 is TGTGCCAGTAGTATAGCAAACGAGGGGCCCCAGCATTTT. It translates to CASSIANEGPQHF.

This chain connects TRBV7-9 to TRBJ2-5; the D is unclear. V was pared by 5 bases and J by 4 bases, with 11 bases between. Germline assignment: CDR1 SEHNR and CDR2 FQNEAQ (reference sequence). The CDR3 sequence is 13 residues long. In DNA form, the CDR3 reads TGTGCCAGCAGCCCAGCGATTGGAGAGACCCAGTACTTC. This sequence encodes CASSPAIGETQYF. The whole variable domain, remainder taken from reference TRBV7-9 and TRBJ2-5, is DTGVSQNPRHKITKRGQNVTFRCDPISEHNRLYWYRQTLGQGPEFLTYFQNEAQLEKSRLLSDRFSAERPKGSFSTLEIQRTEQGDSAMYLCASSPAIGETQYFGPGTRLLVL.

This clone has only one observation. The rearrangement links TRBV5-4 to TRBJ2-5; D unresolved. CDR1 and CDR2 (germline): SGHNT, YYREEE (reference sequence). The CDR3 length is 15 residues. The V end lost 0 bases, the J end lost 1 base, and 10 bases lay between the germline ends. The CDR3 DNA is TGTGCCAGCAGCTTGGGAGGTATCAGCCAAGAGACCCAGTACTTC. Protein sequence: CASSLGGISQETQYF.

V and J are TRBV9 and TRBJ2-1; 8 bases fit TRBD2. The CDR3 runs 17 residues. V dropped 3 bases and J dropped 0; count of bases not matched to a gene: 8. From germline, CDR1 is SGDLS and CDR2 YYNGEE. CDR3 nucleotides: TGTGCCAGCAGCGGGACCCAGCGGGGGCTCTCCTACAATGAGCAGTTCTTC. The encoded protein is CASSGTQRGLSYNEQFF.

DNA for the CDR3: TGTGCCAGCAGTTTCGGAGGAAATCAGCCCCAGCATTTT. This gives the protein CASSFGGNQPQHF. The V and J genes are TRBV12-3 or TRBV12-4 and TRBJ1-5; no reliable D call. V was shortened by 3 bases and J by 4 bases, with 7 bases between the two germline ends. The CDR3 totals 13 residues.

This chain links TRBV5-4 with TRBJ1-1; the D is unclear. Between the trimmed V and J ends, which lost 4 bases and 6 bases, there was a span of 10 bases. The CDR3 spans 12 residues. Per germline, CDR1 SGHNT and CDR2 YYREEE (reference sequence). DNA of the CDR3: TGTGCCAGCAGCCGGGATGTGTCTGAAGCTTTCTTT. This codes for CASSRDVSEAFF.

V gene TRBV6-5 combines with J gene TRBJ2-3, with a tentative D call TRBD1 (6 bases). Looked up from germline, CDR1 is MNHEY and CDR2 is SVGAGI. V gave up 7 bases and J gave up 1 base, with 15 bases separating them. The CDR3 runs 15 residues. The CDR3 DNA reads as TGTGCCAGCACCCAAGGGGGAGCTCGCACAGATACGCAGTATTTT. This codes for CASTQGGARTDTQYF.

The chain recombines TRBV2 with TRBJ2-7, with D tentatively TRBD2 (5 bases). CDR1 and CDR2 (germline): SNHLY, FYNNEI. V dropped 3 bases and J dropped 0 bases, with 15 bases sitting between them. This CDR3 is 16 amino acids long. CDR3 coding DNA: TGTGCCAGCAGTGACCCGTCCGGGGTTAGCTCCTACGAGCAGTACTTC. It is translated as CASSDPSGVSSYEQYF.

The chain has TRBV7-3 and TRBJ2-1, with 9 bases identical to TRBD1. V lost 6 bases and J lost 2; bases outside the gene matches: 5. The CDR3 is made up of 15 amino acids. The germline V gene encodes CDR1 SGHTA and CDR2 FQGTGA. The CDR3 DNA sequence: TGTGCCAGCAGTTCAGACAGGGGGGCCTACAATGAGCAGTTCTTC. Its translation is CASSSDRGAYNEQFF. Supplemented by reference TRBV7-3 and TRBJ2-1, the full variable domain reads GAGVSQTPSNKVTEKGKYVELRCDPISGHTALYWYRQSLGQGPEFLIYFQGTGAADDSGLPNDRFFAVRPEGSVSTLKIQRTERGDSAVYLCASSSDRGAYNEQFFGPGTRLTVL.

The rearrangement joins TRBV12-5 to TRBJ2-3; 7 positions match TRBD2. This CDR3 is 14 amino acids long. Germline V gene data show CDR1 as LGHNT and CDR2 as FRNRAP. Germline trimming cut 1 base from V and 4 bases from J; bases unmatched to any gene: 2. CDR3 nucleotides: TGTGCTAGTGGTTTGGCGGGGGGACCAGATACGCAGTATTTT. It yields the protein CASGLAGGPDTQYF.

The chain uses TRBV30 and TRBJ1-1; no definite D call. Trimming pared 3 bases from V and 7 bases from J, leaving 12 bases between. The CDR3 runs 12 residues. Germline CDR1 is GTSNPN and CDR2 is SVGIG (reference sequence). The CDR3 loop is CAWSVNGDEAFF. The CDR3 coding sequence is TGTGCCTGGAGCGTAAACGGGGATGAAGCTTTCTTT.

The V gene is TRBV9, the J gene TRBJ2-3; 9 bases map to TRBD2. The CDR3 is 14 amino acids. V was clipped by 0 bases and J by 5 bases; unmatched bases: 1. Germline lookup yields CDR1 SGDLS and CDR2 YYNGEE. The CDR3 region has the DNA TGTGCCAGCAGCGTAGTTAGCGGGGGAGATACGCAGTATTTT. It translates to CASSVVSGGDTQYF.

This chain joins TRBV6-5 and TRBJ2-7; possibly TRBD2 for D (5 bases). Germline lookup yields CDR1 MNHEY and CDR2 SVGAGI. V lost 4 bases, J lost 6 bases, and 13 bases lay in between. This CDR3 spans 13 amino acids. CDR3 in DNA: TGTGCCAGCAGTTCAGCGGCGTGGGGCGAGCAGTACTTC. Encoded protein: CASSSAAWGEQYF.

The chain recombines TRBV2 with TRBJ2-5, with a possible D match to TRBD1 (6 bases). The V end lost 0 bases, the J end lost 3 bases, and 17 bases lay between the germline ends. This CDR3 has 17 residues. Germline CDR1 reads SNHLY; CDR2 reads FYNNEI. The CDR3 sequence is CASSEATPIRQEETQYF. The CDR3 nucleotides are TGTGCCAGCAGTGAAGCGACCCCTATCAGACAGGAAGAGACCCAGTACTTC. Full variable domain (missing parts from reference TRBV2 and TRBJ2-5): EPEVTQTPSHQVTQMGQEVILRCVPISNHLYFYWYRQILGQKVEFLVSFYNNEISEKSEIFDDQFSVERPDGSNFTLKIRSTKLEDSAMYFCASSEATPIRQEETQYFGPGTRLLVL.